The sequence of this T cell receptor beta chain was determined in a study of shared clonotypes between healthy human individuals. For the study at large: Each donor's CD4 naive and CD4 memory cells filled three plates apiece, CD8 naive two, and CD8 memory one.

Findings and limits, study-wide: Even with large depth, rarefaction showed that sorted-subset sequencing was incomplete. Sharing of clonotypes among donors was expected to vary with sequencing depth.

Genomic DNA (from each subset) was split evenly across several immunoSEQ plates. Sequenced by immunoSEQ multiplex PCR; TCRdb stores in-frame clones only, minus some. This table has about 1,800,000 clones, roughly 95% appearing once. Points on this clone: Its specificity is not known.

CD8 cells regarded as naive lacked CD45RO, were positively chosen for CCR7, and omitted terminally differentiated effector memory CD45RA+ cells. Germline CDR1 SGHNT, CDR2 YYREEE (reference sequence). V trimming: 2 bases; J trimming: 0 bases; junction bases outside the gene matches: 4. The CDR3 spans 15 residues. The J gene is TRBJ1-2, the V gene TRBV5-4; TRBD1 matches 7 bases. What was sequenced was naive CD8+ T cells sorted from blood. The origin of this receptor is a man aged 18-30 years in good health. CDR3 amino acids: CASSLWDSSNYGYTF. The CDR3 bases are TGTGCCAGCAGCTTATGGGACAGTTCTAACTATGGCTACACCTTC.